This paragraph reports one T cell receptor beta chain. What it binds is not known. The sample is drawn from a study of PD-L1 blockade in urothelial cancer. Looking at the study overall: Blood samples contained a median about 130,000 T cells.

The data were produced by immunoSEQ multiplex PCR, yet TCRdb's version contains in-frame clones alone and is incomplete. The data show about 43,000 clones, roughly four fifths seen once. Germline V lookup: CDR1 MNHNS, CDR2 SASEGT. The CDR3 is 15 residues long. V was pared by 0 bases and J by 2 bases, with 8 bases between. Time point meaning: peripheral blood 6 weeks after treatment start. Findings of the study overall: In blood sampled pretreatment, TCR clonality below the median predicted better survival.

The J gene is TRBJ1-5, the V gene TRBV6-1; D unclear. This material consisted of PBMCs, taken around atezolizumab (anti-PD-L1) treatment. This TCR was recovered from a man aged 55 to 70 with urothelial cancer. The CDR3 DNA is TGTGCCAGCAGTGAAGCGATGGAGGGCAATCAGCCCCAGCATTTT. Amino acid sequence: CASSEAMEGNQPQHF.